The TCR beta chain described here comes from a study of T-cell memory formation after mild COVID-19. Study details: Among the donors, TCR clusters were largely specific to each donor. Study-wide points: Confirmation was lacking for SARS-CoV-2 specificity of second-wave clones that peaked on day 37.

Looked up from germline, CDR1 is LNHNV and CDR2 is YYDKDF (reference sequence). Trimming removed 0 bases at V and 0 bases at J, with 7 bases between. The CDR3 is made up of 15 amino acids. This clonotype was seen only once. As yet, its antigen is unknown. TCRdb analysed the 5' RACE reads with MiXCR anew, one entry per CDR3 protein. The sample carries about 90,000 distinct CDR3 sequences, roughly an eighth recorded once. The TCR was taken from an adult woman who had mild COVID-19 (a few samples of this study predate the infection). Cell type and time point are not known. The gene calls are TRBV15 and TRBJ2-3; unclear D gene. Sequences were obtained from PBMCs or a T cell subset sorted from them (not recorded which). CDR3 bases: TGTGCCACCAGCAGAGATTTGGGGAGCACAGATACGCAGTATTTT. Its translation: CATSRDLGSTDTQYF.